Listed here is a single T cell receptor (beta chain). Some clones are missing from TCRdb's copy, which holds only in-frame ones; the method was immunoSEQ multiplex PCR. This sample yields about 140,000 clones, of which roughly 90% are seen a single time; under 3% belongs to the top ten. V lost 5 bases and J lost 4, with 15 bases in between. Germline V gives CDR1 LNHNV, CDR2 YYDKDF (reference sequence). The CDR3 consists of 14 residues. This sample is drawn from a study of blood T cell repertoires in COVID-19. The TCR comes from a man aged 55-75 years with active or convalescent COVID-19. V and J are TRBV15 and TRBJ2-7; D call uncertain. Sequencing was performed on peripheral blood. The CDR3 DNA reads as TGTGCCACCAGCGCAGGTCACCCCAGTTACGAGCAGTACTTC. Translation: CATSAGHPSYEQYF. The whole variable domain, filled in from reference TRBV15 and TRBJ2-7, reads DAMVIQNPRYQVTQFGKPVTLSCSQTLNHNVMYWYQQKSSQAPKLLFHYYDKDFNNEADTPDNFQSRRPNTSFCFLDIRSPGLGDTAMYLCATSAGHPSYEQYFGPGTRLTVT.